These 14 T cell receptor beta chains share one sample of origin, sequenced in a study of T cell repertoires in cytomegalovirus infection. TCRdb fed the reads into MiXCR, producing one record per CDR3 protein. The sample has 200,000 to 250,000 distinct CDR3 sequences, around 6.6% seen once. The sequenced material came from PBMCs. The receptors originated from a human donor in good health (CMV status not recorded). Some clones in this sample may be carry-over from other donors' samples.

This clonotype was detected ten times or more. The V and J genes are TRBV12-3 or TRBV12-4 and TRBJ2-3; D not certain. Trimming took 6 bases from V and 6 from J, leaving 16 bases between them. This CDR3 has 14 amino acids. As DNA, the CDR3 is TGTGCCAGCAGCGCGTCCTACGCCCCCGATACGCAGTATTTT. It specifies CASSASYAPDTQYF.

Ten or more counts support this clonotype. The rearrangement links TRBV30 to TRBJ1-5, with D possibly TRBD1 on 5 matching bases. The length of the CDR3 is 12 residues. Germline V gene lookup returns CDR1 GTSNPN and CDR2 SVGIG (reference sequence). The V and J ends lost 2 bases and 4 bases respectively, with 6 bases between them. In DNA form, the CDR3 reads TGTGCCTGGAGTTGGGGGAATCAGCCCCAGCATTTT. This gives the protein CAWSWGNQPQHF. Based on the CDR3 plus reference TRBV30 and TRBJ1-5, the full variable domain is SQTIHQWPATLVQPVGSPLSLECTVEGTSNPNLYWYRQAAGRGLQLLFYSVGIGQISSEVPQNLSASRPQDRQFILSSKKLLLSDSGFYLCAWSWGNQPQHFGDGTRLSIL.

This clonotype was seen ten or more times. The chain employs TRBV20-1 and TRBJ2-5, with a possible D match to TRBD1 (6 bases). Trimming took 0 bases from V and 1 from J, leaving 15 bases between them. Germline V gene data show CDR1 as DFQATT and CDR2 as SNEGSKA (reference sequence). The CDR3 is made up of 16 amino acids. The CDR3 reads CSARDTGRGAQETQYF. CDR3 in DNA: TGCAGTGCTAGAGATACCGGCAGGGGAGCCCAAGAGACCCAGTACTTC.

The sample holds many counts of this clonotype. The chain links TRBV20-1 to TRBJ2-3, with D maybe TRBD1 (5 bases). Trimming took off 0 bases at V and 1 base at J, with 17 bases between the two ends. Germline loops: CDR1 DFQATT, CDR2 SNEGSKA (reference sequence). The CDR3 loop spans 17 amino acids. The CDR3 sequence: CSARDYGRQGGTDTQYF. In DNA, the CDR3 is TGCAGTGCTAGAGATTACGGGCGGCAGGGCGGCACAGATACGCAGTATTTT.

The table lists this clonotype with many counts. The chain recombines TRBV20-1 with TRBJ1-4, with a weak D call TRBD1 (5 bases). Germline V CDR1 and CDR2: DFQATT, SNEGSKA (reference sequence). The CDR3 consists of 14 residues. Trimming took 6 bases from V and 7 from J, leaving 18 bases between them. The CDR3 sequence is CSAPKPGTFEKLFF. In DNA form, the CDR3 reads TGCAGTGCCCCGAAGCCAGGGACTTTTGAAAAACTGTTTTTT.

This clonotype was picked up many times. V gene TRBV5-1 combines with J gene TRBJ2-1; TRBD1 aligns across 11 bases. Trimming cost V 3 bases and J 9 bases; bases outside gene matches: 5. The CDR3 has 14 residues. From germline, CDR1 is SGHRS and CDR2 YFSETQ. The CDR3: CASSSDRGQVEQFF. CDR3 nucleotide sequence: TGCGCCAGCAGCTCGGACAGGGGGCAGGTTGAGCAGTTCTTC. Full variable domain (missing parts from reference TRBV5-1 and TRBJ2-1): KAGVTQTPRYLIKTRGQQVTLSCSPISGHRSVSWYQQTPGQGLQFLFEYFSETQRNKGNFPGRFSGRQFSNSRSEMNVSTLELGDSALYLCASSSDRGQVEQFFGPGTRLTVL.

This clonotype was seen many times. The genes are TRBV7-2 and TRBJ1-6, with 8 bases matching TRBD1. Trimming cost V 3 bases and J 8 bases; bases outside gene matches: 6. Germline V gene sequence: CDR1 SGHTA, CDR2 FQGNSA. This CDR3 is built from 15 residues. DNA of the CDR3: TGTGCCAGCAGCTTGACAGGGGAATTTTATTCACCCCTCCACTTT. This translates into CASSLTGEFYSPLHF.

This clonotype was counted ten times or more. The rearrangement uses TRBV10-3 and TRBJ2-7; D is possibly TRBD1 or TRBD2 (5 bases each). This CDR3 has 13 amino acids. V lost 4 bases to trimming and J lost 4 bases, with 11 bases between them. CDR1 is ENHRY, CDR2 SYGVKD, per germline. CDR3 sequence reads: CAISGQGEYEQYF. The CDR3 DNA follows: TGTGCCATCAGTGGGCAGGGAGAATACGAGCAGTACTTC.

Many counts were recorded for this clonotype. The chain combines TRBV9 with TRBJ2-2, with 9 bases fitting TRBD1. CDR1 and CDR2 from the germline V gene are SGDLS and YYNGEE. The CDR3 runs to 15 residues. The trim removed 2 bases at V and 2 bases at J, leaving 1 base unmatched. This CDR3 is CASSVGQGNTGELFF. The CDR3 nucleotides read TGTGCCAGCAGCGTGGGACAGGGAAACACCGGGGAGCTGTTTTTT.

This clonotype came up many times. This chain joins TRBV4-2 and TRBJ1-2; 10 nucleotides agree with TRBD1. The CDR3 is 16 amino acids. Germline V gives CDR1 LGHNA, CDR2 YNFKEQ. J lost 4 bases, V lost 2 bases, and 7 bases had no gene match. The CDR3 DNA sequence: TGTGCCAGCAGCCAACTCGGGACAGGGGAATCCTATGGCTACACCTTC. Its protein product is CASSQLGTGESYGYTF.

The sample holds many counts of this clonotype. Here the CDR3 reads CASSTGTVDYGYTF. The CDR3, as DNA: TGTGCCAGCAGTACCGGGACAGTCGACTATGGCTACACCTTC. This sequence joins TRBV6-1 and TRBJ1-2, with 7 bases that match TRBD1. V was pared by 5 bases and J by 3 bases, with 6 bases of the junction left unmatched. Germline CDR1 MNHNS, CDR2 SASEGT. This CDR3 spans 14 amino acids.

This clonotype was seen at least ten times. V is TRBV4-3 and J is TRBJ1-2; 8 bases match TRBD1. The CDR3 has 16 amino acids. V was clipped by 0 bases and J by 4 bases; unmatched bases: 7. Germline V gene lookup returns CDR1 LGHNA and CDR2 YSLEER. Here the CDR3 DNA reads TGCGCCAGCAGCCAAGATCGACAGGGGTTTGTCTATGGCTACACCTTC. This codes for CASSQDRQGFVYGYTF.

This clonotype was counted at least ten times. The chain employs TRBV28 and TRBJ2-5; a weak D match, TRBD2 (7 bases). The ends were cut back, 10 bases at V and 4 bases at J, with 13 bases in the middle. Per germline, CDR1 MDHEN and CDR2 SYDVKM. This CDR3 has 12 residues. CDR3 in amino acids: CATTGGAETQYF. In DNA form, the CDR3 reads TGTGCCACCACTGGGGGGGCAGAGACCCAGTACTTC.

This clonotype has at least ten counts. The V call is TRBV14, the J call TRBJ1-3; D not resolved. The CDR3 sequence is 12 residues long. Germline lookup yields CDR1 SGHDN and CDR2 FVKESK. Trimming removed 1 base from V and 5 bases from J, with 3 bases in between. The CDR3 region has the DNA TGTGCCAGCAGCCAAGTCCGAAACACCATATATTTT. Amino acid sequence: CASSQVRNTIYF.